The present entry profiles one TCR beta chain with its context. CDR1 is SGHTA, CDR2 FQGTGA, per germline. Trimming at V came to 5 bases and at J to 2 bases, leaving 10 bases not matched to a gene. The CDR3 spans 17 residues. Profiling relied on immunoSEQ multiplex PCR, and the TCRdb table lists in-frame clones only, not all of them. The table lists 40,000 to 45,000 clones, about 91% of them singletons. The entry originates in a study of T cell changes during pregnancy in multiple sclerosis. This material consisted of CD4+ T cells from peripheral blood mononuclear cells, taken in the second trimester of pregnancy. The source of this sequence is a female donor in good health, enrolled as a control in a pregnancy study. The V and J genes are TRBV7-3 and TRBJ2-3; 10 nucleotides agree with TRBD2. This CDR3 is CASSLWASGGITDTQYF. The CDR3 DNA is TGTGCCAGCAGCCTATGGGCTAGCGGGGGCATCACAGATACGCAGTATTTT.